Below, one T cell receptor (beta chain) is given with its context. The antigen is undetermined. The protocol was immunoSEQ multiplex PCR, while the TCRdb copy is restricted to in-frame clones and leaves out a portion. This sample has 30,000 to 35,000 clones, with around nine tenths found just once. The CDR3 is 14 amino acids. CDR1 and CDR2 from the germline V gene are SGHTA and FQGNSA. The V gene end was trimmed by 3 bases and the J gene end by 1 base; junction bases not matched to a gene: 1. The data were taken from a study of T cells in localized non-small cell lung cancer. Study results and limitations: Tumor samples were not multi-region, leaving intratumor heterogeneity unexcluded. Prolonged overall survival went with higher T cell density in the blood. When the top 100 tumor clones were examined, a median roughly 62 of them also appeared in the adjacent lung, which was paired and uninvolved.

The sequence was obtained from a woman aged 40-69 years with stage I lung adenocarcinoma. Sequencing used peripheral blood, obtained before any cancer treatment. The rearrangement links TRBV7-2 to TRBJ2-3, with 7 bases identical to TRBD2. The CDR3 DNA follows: TGTGCCAGCAGCTTCACTAGCGGCACAGATACGCAGTATTTT. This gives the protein CASSFTSGTDTQYF.